The clone carrying this T cell receptor beta chain was detected many times. Antigen: not known. CDR3 length: 15 residues. Trimming pared 6 bases from V and 4 bases from J, leaving 18 bases between. Germline V gene sequence: CDR1 SGHDN, CDR2 FVKESK. Physicians reached a diagnosis by relying on clinical symptoms, serum thyroxine, TRAb, thyroid ultrasound and orbital computed tomography. The source of the PBMCs was over 8.5 ml of fresh peripheral blood. For repertoire sequencing, the TCR beta CDR3 regions were amplified from RNA transcripts. HTBI primers served in a first-round RT-PCR, which a second-round multiplex PCR followed. MiXCR, applied by TCRdb to the multiplex PCR reads, yields one record per CDR3 protein. The data contain fewer than 600,000 distinct CDR3 sequences, 14% of them singletons. The record originates from a study of Graves' ophthalmopathy and Graves' hyperthyroidism. As for the study in general: Specimen type is peripheral blood, obtained at initial diagnosis before any treatment.

General study points: Most thyroid-expanded clonotypes exceeding 0.001 frequency were also found in blood.

This sequence joins TRBV14 and TRBJ1-2; no clear D gene. The receptor comes from a woman aged 30 to 39 with Graves' ophthalmopathy. The specimen sequenced was blood. The CDR3 spells CASSLPSNGFYGYTF. The CDR3 DNA follows: TGTGCCAGCAGTCTACCGTCTAATGGGTTCTATGGCTACACCTTC.